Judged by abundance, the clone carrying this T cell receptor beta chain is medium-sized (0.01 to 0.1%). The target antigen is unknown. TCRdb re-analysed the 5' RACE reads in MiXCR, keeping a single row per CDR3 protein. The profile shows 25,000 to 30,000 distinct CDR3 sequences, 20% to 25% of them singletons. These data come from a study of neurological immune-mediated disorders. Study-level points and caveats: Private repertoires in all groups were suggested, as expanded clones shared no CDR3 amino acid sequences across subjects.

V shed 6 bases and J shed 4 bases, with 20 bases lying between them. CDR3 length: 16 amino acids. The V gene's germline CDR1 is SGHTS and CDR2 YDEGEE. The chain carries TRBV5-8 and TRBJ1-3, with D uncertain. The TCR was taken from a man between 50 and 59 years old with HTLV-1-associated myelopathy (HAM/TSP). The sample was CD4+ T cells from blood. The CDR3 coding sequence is TGTGCCAGCACCCTTGGGATACACACGCGGGGAAACACCATATATTTT. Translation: CASTLGIHTRGNTIYF.